Detailed here is one TCR beta chain. This sample stems from a study of T cell changes during pregnancy in multiple sclerosis. The data were produced by immunoSEQ multiplex PCR, yet TCRdb's version contains in-frame clones alone and is incomplete. The sample lists some 30,000 clones; approximately 90% were seen once. V was clipped by 3 bases and J by 6 bases; unmatched bases: 5. CDR1 is GTSNPN, CDR2 SVGIG, per germline (reference sequence). The CDR3 is 12 residues long. The TCR sequence derives from a female donor with multiple sclerosis, enrolled in a pregnancy study. Material: CD8+ T cells from peripheral blood mononuclear cells, obtained in the second trimester of pregnancy. The V gene is TRBV30, the J gene TRBJ2-7; 7 nucleotides agree with TRBD2. This chain's CDR3 is CAWSLGEGEQYF. DNA of the CDR3: TGTGCCTGGAGCTTGGGGGAGGGCGAGCAGTACTTC.